These 10 T cell receptor beta chains originate from one sample sequenced in a study of blood T cell repertoires in COVID-19. TCRdb's table, derived via immunoSEQ multiplex PCR, lists solely in-frame clones and lacks some. The table records about 150,000 clones, about nine tenths of them present only once. Sequenced sample: peripheral blood. These receptors all come from a woman in her fifties or sixties with active or convalescent COVID-19.

The V and J genes are TRBV6-5 and TRBJ2-7; D is uncertain. This CDR3 contains 11 residues. Between the trimmed V and J ends, which lost 6 bases and 3 bases, there was a span of 6 bases. The germline CDR1 and CDR2 sequences are MNHEY and SVGAGI. The CDR3 loop reads CASSANYEQYF. DNA for the CDR3: TGTGCCAGCAGCGCTAACTACGAGCAGTACTTC.

The V and J genes are TRBV5-1 and TRBJ1-3; D not certain. The V end lost 4 bases, the J end lost 1 base, and 12 bases lay between the germline ends. This CDR3 spans 15 amino acids. Per germline, CDR1 SGHRS and CDR2 YFSETQ. CDR3 sequence: CASSPRTGSGNTIYF. CDR3 coding DNA: TGCGCCAGCAGCCCGAGGACGGGGTCTGGAAACACCATATATTTT.

The rearrangement links TRBV12-3 or TRBV12-4 to TRBJ2-7; 8 nucleotides agree with TRBD2. This CDR3 is built from 13 residues. V dropped 7 bases and J dropped 2; count of bases not matched to a gene: 4. For the CDR3, the DNA is TGTGCCAGCAAGCGGGGGCTTACCTACGAGCAGTACTTC. Protein product: CASKRGLTYEQYF.

The V gene is TRBV9, the J gene TRBJ2-7, with 10 bases aligning to TRBD2. Trimming took 1 base from V and 2 from J; bases not matched to a gene: 3. Germline V gives CDR1 SGDLS, CDR2 YYNGEE. The length of the CDR3 is 15 residues. This CDR3 reads CASSVSSGGTYEQYF. Here the CDR3 DNA reads TGTGCCAGCAGCGTATCTAGCGGGGGCACCTACGAGCAGTACTTC.

The chain uses TRBV7-2 and TRBJ2-7; TRBD2 matches at 10 bases. This CDR3 has 15 amino acids. Per germline, CDR1 SGHTA and CDR2 FQGNSA. V shed 5 bases, J shed 3 bases, and the junction held 7 bases outside the gene matches. The CDR3 coding sequence is TGTGCCAGCAGCCCTCAAGCGGGGGGGAGCTACGAGCAGTACTTC. This translates into CASSPQAGGSYEQYF.

This clone has more than one count but fewer than ten. The chain employs TRBV19 and TRBJ1-2; 10 bases agree with TRBD1. CDR3 length: 15 amino acids. The germline gives CDR1 LNHDA, CDR2 SQIVND (reference sequence). Trimming at V came to 2 bases and at J to 7 bases, leaving 7 bases not matched to a gene. DNA of the CDR3: TGTGCCAGTAGTATAATGACAGGGGGCGCGAGTGGCTACACCTTC. Translation: CASSIMTGGASGYTF.

The gene calls are TRBV19 and TRBJ1-6; maybe TRBD1 (5 bases). CDR3 length: 12 residues. Trimming shortened V by 6 bases and J by 14 bases, and 14 bases separated the two germline ends. Per germline, CDR1 LNHDA and CDR2 SQIVND (reference sequence). The CDR3: CASSRSQGSLHF. In DNA form, the CDR3 reads TGTGCCAGTAGCCGCTCCCAGGGATCCCTCCACTTT.

This chain joins TRBV5-4 and TRBJ1-5, with D maybe TRBD1 (5 bases). The CDR3 loop spans 15 amino acids. Germline CDR1 reads SGHNT; CDR2 reads YYREEE (reference sequence). Trimming stripped 4 bases from V and 2 bases from J, with 13 bases between. CDR3 DNA: TGTGCCAGCAGCGTGGGGGTAGGGGGCAATCAGCCCCAGCATTTT. This translates into CASSVGVGGNQPQHF. Looking up the rest from reference TRBV5-4 and TRBJ1-5 gives the full variable domain: ETGVTQSPTHLIKTRGQQVTLRCSSQSGHNTVSWYQQALGQGPQFIFQYYREEENGRGNFPPRFSGLQFPNYSSELNVNALELDDSALYLCASSVGVGGNQPQHFGDGTRLSIL.

The genes are TRBV29-1 and TRBJ2-2; 7 bases align to TRBD1. The CDR3 totals 13 residues. Trimming cost V 4 bases and J 4 bases; bases outside gene matches: 3. Per germline, CDR1 SQVTM and CDR2 ANQGSEA. As DNA, the CDR3 is TGCAGCGTTGGCCCAGGGGGCACCGGGGAGCTGTTTTTT. Residues: CSVGPGGTGELFF.

CDR3 DNA: TGTGCCAGCAGCCAAGCGGGACATGATTCACCCCTCCACTTT. It is translated as CASSQAGHDSPLHF. V and J are TRBV3-1 (or the pseudogene TRBV3-2) and TRBJ1-6; possible D gene TRBD1, 6 bases. There are 14 residues in the CDR3. Germline lookup yields CDR1 LGHDT and CDR2 YNNKEL (reference sequence). The V end was cut by 1 base, the J end by 8 bases, with 9 bases between.